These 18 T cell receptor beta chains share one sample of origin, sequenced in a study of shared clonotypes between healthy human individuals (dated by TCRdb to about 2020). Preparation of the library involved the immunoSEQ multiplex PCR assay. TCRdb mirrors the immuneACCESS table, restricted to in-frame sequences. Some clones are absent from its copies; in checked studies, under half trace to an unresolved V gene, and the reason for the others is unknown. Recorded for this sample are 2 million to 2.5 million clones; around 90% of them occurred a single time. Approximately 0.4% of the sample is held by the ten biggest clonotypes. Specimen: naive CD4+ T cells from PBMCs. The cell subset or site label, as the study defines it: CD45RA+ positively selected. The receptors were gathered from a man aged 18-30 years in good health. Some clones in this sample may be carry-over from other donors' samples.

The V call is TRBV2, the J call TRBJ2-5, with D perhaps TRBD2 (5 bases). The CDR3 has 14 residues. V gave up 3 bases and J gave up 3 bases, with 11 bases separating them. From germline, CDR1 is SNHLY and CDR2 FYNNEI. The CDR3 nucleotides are TGTGCCAGCAGTGAGATATACGGGGAAGAGACCCAGTACTTC. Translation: CASSEIYGEETQYF.

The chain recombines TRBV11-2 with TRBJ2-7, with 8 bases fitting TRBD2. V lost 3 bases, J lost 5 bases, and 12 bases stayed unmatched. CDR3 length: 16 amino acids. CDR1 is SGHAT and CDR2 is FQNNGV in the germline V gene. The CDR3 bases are TGTGCCAGCAGCTTGGGCGGGGGGACCTACCTGGACGAGCAGTACTTC. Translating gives CASSLGGGTYLDEQYF.

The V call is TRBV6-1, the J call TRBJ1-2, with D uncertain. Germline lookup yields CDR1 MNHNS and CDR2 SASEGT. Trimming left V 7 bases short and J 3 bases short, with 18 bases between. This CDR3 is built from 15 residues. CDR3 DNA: TGTGCCAGCATTCAAGACCGAAGGACCTACTATGGCTACACCTTC. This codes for CASIQDRRTYYGYTF.

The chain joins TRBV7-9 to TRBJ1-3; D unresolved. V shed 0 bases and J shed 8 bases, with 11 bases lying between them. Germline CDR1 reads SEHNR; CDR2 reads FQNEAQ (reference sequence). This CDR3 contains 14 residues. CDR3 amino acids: CASSLALRSHTIYF. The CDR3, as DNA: TGTGCCAGCAGCTTAGCGCTCAGGTCCCACACCATATATTTT.

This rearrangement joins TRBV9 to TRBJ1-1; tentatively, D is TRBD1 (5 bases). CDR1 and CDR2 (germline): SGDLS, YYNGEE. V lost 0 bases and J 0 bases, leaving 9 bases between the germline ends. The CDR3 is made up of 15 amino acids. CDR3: CASSVVGDLNTEAFF. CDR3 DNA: TGTGCCAGCAGCGTAGTAGGGGATCTGAACACTGAAGCTTTCTTT.

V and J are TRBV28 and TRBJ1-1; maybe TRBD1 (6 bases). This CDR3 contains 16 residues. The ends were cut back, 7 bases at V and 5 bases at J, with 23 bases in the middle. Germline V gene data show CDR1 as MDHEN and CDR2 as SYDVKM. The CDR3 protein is CASKLAGGTLGTEAFF. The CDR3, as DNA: TGTGCCAGCAAACTAGCCGGGGGGACACTCGGGACTGAAGCTTTCTTT.

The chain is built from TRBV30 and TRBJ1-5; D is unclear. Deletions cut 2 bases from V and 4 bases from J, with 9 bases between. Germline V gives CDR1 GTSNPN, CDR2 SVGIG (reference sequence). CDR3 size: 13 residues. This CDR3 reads CAWSITLNQPQHF. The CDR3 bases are TGTGCCTGGAGTATCACATTAAATCAGCCCCAGCATTTT.

The chain's CDR3 is CASSVRGNTGELFF. The CDR3 bases are TGTGCCAGCAGTGTCAGGGGGAACACCGGGGAGCTGTTTTTT. The rearrangement uses TRBV25-1 and TRBJ2-2, with a weak D call TRBD1 (6 bases). The CDR3 has 14 amino acids. The V and J ends lost 4 bases and 1 base respectively, with 7 bases between them. Germline CDR1 is MGHDK and CDR2 is SYGVNS.

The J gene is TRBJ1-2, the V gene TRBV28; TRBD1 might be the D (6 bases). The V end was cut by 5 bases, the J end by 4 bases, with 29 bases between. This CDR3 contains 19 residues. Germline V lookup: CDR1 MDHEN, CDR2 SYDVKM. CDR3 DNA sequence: TGTGCCAGCAGTACCAGTGCTCCCACCCGACAGGAACCTCCCTATGGCTACACCTTC. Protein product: CASSTSAPTRQEPPYGYTF.

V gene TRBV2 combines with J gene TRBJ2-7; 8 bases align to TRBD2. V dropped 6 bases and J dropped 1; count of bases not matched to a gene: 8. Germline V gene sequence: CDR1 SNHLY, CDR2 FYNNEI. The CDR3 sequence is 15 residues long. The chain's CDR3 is CASRRETSGSYEQYF. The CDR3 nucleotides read TGTGCCAGCAGGAGGGAAACTAGCGGATCCTACGAGCAGTACTTC.

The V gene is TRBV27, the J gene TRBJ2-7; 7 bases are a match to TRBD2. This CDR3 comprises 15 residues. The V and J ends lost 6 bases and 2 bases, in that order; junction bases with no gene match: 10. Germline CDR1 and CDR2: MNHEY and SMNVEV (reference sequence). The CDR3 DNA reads TGTGCCAGCAGCTCGGCGGCTAGCGGCACCTACGAGCAGTACTTC. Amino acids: CASSSAASGTYEQYF.

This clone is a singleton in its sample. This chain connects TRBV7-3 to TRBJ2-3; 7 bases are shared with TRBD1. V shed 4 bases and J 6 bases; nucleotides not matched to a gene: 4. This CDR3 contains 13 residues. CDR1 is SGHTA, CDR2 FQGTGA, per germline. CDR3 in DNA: TGTGCCAGCAGCTGGGACAGAGCGGATACGCAGTATTTT. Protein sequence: CASSWDRADTQYF. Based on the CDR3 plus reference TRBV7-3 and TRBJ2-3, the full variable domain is GAGVSQTPSNKVTEKGKYVELRCDPISGHTALYWYRQSLGQGPEFLIYFQGTGAADDSGLPNDRFFAVRPEGSVSTLKIQRTERGDSAVYLCASSWDRADTQYFGPGTRLTVL.

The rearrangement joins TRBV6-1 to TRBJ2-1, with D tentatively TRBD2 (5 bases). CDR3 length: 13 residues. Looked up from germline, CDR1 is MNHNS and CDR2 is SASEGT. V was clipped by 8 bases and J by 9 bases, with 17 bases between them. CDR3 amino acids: CASLKWTSGEQFF. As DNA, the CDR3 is TGTGCCAGCCTGAAGTGGACTTCAGGTGAGCAGTTCTTC.

CDR3 sequence: CASSYTRSSYEQYF. As DNA, the CDR3 is TGTGCCAGCAGTTACACTCGGAGCTCCTACGAGCAGTACTTC. The chain joins TRBV6-6 to TRBJ2-7, with D uncertain. Per the germline V gene, CDR1 is MNHNY and CDR2 is SVGAGI (reference sequence). Trimming shortened V by 2 bases and J by 0 bases, and 8 bases separated the two germline ends. This CDR3 is built from 14 residues.

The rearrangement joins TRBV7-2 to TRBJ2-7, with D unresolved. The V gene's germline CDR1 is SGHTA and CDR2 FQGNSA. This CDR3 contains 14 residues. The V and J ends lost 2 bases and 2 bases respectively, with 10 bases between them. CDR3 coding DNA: TGTGCCAGCAGCTTATGGAACCCAGCCTACGAGCAGTACTTC. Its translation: CASSLWNPAYEQYF.

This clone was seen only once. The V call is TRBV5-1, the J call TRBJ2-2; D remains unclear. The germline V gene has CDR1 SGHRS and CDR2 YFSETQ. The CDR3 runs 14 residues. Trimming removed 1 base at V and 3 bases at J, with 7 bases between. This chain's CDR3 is CASSLIPDTGELFF. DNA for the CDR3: TGCGCCAGCAGCTTGATCCCTGACACCGGGGAGCTGTTTTTT.

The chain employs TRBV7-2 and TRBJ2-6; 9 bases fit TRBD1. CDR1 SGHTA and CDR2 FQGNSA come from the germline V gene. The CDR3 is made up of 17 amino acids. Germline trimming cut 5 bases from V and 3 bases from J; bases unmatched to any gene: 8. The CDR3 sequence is CASSPRDRAHGANVLTF. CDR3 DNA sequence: TGTGCCAGCAGCCCCCGGGACAGGGCGCATGGGGCCAACGTCCTGACTTTC.

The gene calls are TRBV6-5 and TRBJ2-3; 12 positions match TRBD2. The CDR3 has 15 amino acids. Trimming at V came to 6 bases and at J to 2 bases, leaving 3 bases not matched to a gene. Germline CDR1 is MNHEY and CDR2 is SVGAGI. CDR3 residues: CASSRLAGATDTQYF. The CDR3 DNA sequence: TGTGCCAGCAGCAGACTAGCGGGAGCCACAGATACGCAGTATTTT.